This is a list of T cell receptor beta chains from one sample in a study of T cell responses to AZD1222 COVID-19 vaccine. Produced via immunoSEQ multiplex PCR; TCRdb's table is partial and in-frame only. The sample has more than 55,000 clones, approximately 89% seen once. The sample here was peripheral blood, taken 28 days after the second AZD1222 dose. Receptors were obtained from an adult who received the AZD1222 COVID-19 vaccine. Both conserved end residues are part of each CDR3. D genes are given only for firm matches. Clone sizes are given selectively: once, few, many, or a class where the clone is expanded.

d_call	j_call	v_call	clone_size	cdr3_aa	cdr3_nt
NA	TRBJ1-2	TRBV7-2	NA	CASSEATYGYTF	TGTGCCAGCAGCGAGGCTACCTATGGCTACACCTTC
NA	TRBJ2-3	TRBV6-5	few	CASSSGDSTDTQYF	TGTGCCAGCAGTTCAGGGGACAGCACAGATACGCAGTATTTT
TRBD2	TRBJ2-2	TRBV30	NA	CAWRPGGPGGELFF	TGTGCCTGGAGACCGGGGGGGCCCGGCGGGGAGCTGTTTTTT
NA	TRBJ2-1	TRBV10-1	few	CASSGVNNEQFF	TGCGCCAGCAGTGGAGTCAACAATGAGCAGTTCTTC
NA	TRBJ1-5	TRBV30	NA	CAWSAISEKNQPQHF	TGTGCCTGGAGTGCAATCAGCGAAAAGAATCAGCCCCAGCATTTT
NA	TRBJ1-6	TRBV9	NA	CASSPGRRGNSPLHF	TGTGCCAGCAGCCCCGGACGGAGGGGTAATTCACCCCTCCACTTT
NA	TRBJ2-5	TRBV5-6	NA	CASSTWGLQETQYF	TGTGCCAGCAGCACCTGGGGGCTCCAAGAGACCCAGTACTTC
NA	TRBJ1-5	TRBV10-2	NA	CASKDTPGSNQPQHF	TGCGCCAGCAAGGACACACCGGGTAGCAATCAGCCCCAGCATTTT
NA	TRBJ1-6	TRBV15	NA	CATSRDLADYNSPLHF	TGTGCCACCAGCAGAGATTTGGCAGATTATAATTCACCCCTCCACTTT
NA	TRBJ2-7	TRBV5-1	NA	CASSLGGLVYEQYF	TGCGCCAGCAGCTTGGGGGGTCTGGTCTACGAGCAGTACTTC
TRBD1	TRBJ1-5	TRBV6-5	NA	CASSNHRQGWQPQHF	TGTGCCAGCAGCAACCATCGACAGGGGTGGCAGCCCCAGCATTTT
TRBD2	TRBJ2-7	TRBV4-3	NA	CASSQDLSGTSYEQYF	TGCGCCAGCAGCCAAGATCTTAGCGGGACCTCCTACGAGCAGTACTTC
NA	TRBJ1-1	TRBV18	NA	CASSALARGGTFEAFF	TGTGCCAGCTCAGCATTAGCGAGAGGGGGAACTTTTGAAGCTTTCTTT
NA	TRBJ1-5	TRBV19	few	CASTQETGTNQPQHF	TGTGCCAGTACCCAAGAGACAGGCACTAATCAGCCCCAGCATTTT
NA	TRBJ1-3	TRBV5-1	NA	CASSLAGQNTIYF	TGCGCCAGCAGCTTGGCGGGACAAAACACCATATATTTT
TRBD1	TRBJ2-7	TRBV9	NA	CASSEDRGDEQYF	TGTGCCAGCAGCGAGGACAGGGGTGACGAGCAGTACTTC
NA	TRBJ2-5	TRBV5-1	NA	CASSSQETQYF	TGCGCCAGCAGCTCTCAAGAGACCCAGTACTTC
NA	TRBJ2-5	TRBV6-5	NA	CASIPTGQETQYF	TGTGCCAGCATTCCCACGGGCCAAGAGACCCAGTACTTC
NA	TRBJ2-7	TRBV5-1	NA	CASSLVAGDYEQYF	TGCGCCAGCAGCTTGGTGGCAGGGGACTACGAGCAGTACTTC
NA	TRBJ1-5	TRBV2	NA	CASSVGRNQPQHF	TGTGCCAGCAGTGTGGGACGCAATCAGCCCCAGCATTTT
NA	TRBJ2-1	TRBV28	NA	CASSPPPAYNEQFF	TGTGCCAGCAGTCCCCCCCCCGCCTACAATGAGCAGTTCTTC
NA	TRBJ2-1	TRBV7-9	NA	CASSRAGHEQFF	TGTGCCAGCAGCAGAGCGGGTCATGAGCAGTTCTTC